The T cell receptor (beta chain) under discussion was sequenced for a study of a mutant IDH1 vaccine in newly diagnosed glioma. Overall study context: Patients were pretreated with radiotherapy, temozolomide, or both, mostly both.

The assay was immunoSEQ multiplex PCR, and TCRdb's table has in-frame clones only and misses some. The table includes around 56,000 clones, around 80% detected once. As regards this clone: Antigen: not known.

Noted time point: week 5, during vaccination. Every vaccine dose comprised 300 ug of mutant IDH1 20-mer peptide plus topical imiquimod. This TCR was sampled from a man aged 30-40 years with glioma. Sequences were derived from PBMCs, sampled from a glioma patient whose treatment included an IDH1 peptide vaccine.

The CDR3 reads CATSIVLGEKLFF. The CDR3 nucleotides read TGTGCCACCAGCATTGTGTTAGGTGAAAAACTGTTTTTT. This chain links TRBV15 with TRBJ1-4, with D unresolved. Germline-derived CDR1 and CDR2 are LNHNV and YYDKDF (reference sequence). The CDR3 has 13 residues. V dropped 4 bases and J dropped 7 bases, with 10 bases sitting between them.